Included here is one T cell receptor beta chain sequence, with context. The data were obtained in a study of blood T cell repertoires in COVID-19. On the study more broadly: The United States, Italy and Spain supplied acute and convalescent COVID-19 samples. Sample material is recorded as cDNA or gDNA derived from T cells, B-cell-depleted T cells, or PBMCs.

In the source study's methods: From reference gene primer amplification, estimates of nucleated cell counts were derived. Sequencing used immunoSEQ multiplex PCR; TCRdb keeps in-frame clones, though not all of them. That table supplies the V and J calls and clone size; D and trimming were determined from the DNA. This table has about 150,000 clones, 83% appearing once. V lost 0 bases and J lost 12, with 12 bases in between. The CDR3 covers 13 residues. Germline V gene data show CDR1 as SGHVS and CDR2 as FNYEAQ. Sequenced material: peripheral blood. The source is a woman over 75 with acute or convalescent COVID-19. The chain uses TRBV7-6 and TRBJ2-1; D perhaps matches TRBD1 (6 bases). The CDR3 spells CASSLAVGTLQFF. CDR3 nucleotides: TGTGCCAGCAGCTTAGCAGTCGGGACACTGCAGTTCTTC.